The 29 T cell receptor beta chains presented below share a single source sample, sequenced in a study of identical twins. Each CDR3 protein gets one entry after TCRdb re-called the 5' RACE reads with MiXCR. The sample has roughly 630,000 distinct CDR3 sequences, roughly 7.2% seen once. These data also formed part of another study, on yellow fever vaccine responses in identical twins.

Sequenced sample: PBMCs. These TCRs come from a woman younger than 30 in good health.

A few counts support this clonotype. CDR3 sequence reads: CASSQGWNEQYV. DNA for the CDR3: TGTGCCAGCAGCCAGGGGTGGAACGAGCAGTACGTC. The chain employs TRBV11-2 and TRBJ2-7; D is possibly TRBD1 (6 bases). The V end was cut by 5 bases, the J end by 5 bases, with 10 bases between. The CDR3 spans 12 residues. Germline-derived CDR1 and CDR2 are SGHAT and FQNNGV.

Ten or more counts support this clonotype. The chain uses TRBV20-1 and TRBJ2-2, with a weak D call TRBD2 (6 bases). The CDR3 has 16 residues. The V and J ends lost 3 bases and 5 bases respectively, with 19 bases between them. Germline V gene sequence: CDR1 DFQATT, CDR2 SNEGSKA (reference sequence). This chain's CDR3 is CSASLSNLGGTGELFF. In DNA form, the CDR3 reads TGCAGTGCTAGCCTCTCTAACCTGGGGGGTACCGGGGAGCTGTTTTTT.

The sample holds a few counts of this clonotype. This sequence joins TRBV11-1 and TRBJ2-1; 10 positions agree with TRBD2. Germline CDR1 SGHAT, CDR2 FQDESV (reference sequence). This CDR3 is 14 amino acids long. V trimming: 2 bases; J trimming: 8 bases; junction bases outside the gene matches: 3. The CDR3 is CASSLKREGDEQFF. CDR3 DNA sequence: TGTGCCAGCAGCTTAAAGCGGGAGGGGGATGAGCAGTTCTTC.

This clonotype was observed many times. The chain uses TRBV29-1 and TRBJ2-7; 10 bases are shared with TRBD2. The CDR3 spans 13 residues. V was pared by 6 bases and J by 2 bases, with 4 bases of the junction left unmatched. Per the germline V gene, CDR1 is SQVTM and CDR2 is ANQGSEA. This chain's CDR3 is CSVWTSGAYEQYF. CDR3 DNA: TGCAGCGTGTGGACTAGCGGAGCCTACGAGCAGTACTTC.

The chain recombines TRBV12-3 or TRBV12-4 with TRBJ1-5, with D possibly being TRBD1 (6 bases). There are 13 residues in the CDR3. V lost 8 bases, J lost 0 bases, and 8 bases lay in between. The CDR3 reads CASLGGSNQPQHF. CDR3 nucleotide sequence: TGTGCCAGCTTAGGGGGTAGCAATCAGCCCCAGCATTTT.

This clonotype has at least ten counts. The chain has TRBV6-5 and TRBJ2-3; 10 positions match TRBD2. Germline V CDR1 and CDR2: MNHEY, SVGAGI. J lost 6 bases, V lost 2 bases, and 5 bases had no gene match. CDR3 length: 15 residues. CDR3 sequence reads: CASSYRAGGPDTQYF. The CDR3 DNA is TGTGCCAGCAGTTACCGAGCGGGGGGGCCCGATACGCAGTATTTT.

This clonotype turned up a few times. The V and J genes are TRBV29-1 and TRBJ2-1; D remains ambiguous. V shed 4 bases and J shed 5 bases, with 12 bases lying between them. CDR1 and CDR2 from the germline V gene are SQVTM and ANQGSEA. The CDR3 loop spans 13 amino acids. CDR3 DNA: TGCAGCGTTGTAAGGTTTTCCGACAATGAGCAGTTCTTC. As protein: CSVVRFSDNEQFF.

V gene TRBV24-1 combines with J gene TRBJ2-2, with 12 positions matching TRBD1. Germline lookup yields CDR1 KGHDR and CDR2 SFDVKD. The CDR3 is 15 residues long. The V segment lost 8 bases and the J segment 4 bases; nucleotides outside the gene matches: 4. The CDR3: CATKGQGAGTGELFF. The CDR3 DNA reads TGTGCCACCAAGGGACAGGGGGCGGGCACCGGGGAGCTGTTTTTT.

The rearrangement links TRBV27 to TRBJ2-7; TRBD2 might be the D (5 bases). The V gene lost 2 bases and the J gene lost 1 base, with 15 bases spanning the gap. There are 16 residues in the CDR3. CDR1 is MNHEY and CDR2 is SMNVEV in the germline V gene (reference sequence). The CDR3 DNA reads TGTGCCAGCAGTTTACGTGGACCGGGATTATCCTACGAGCAGTACGTC. Translated, it gives CASSLRGPGLSYEQYV.

In this sample, this clonotype turned up a few times. This chain uses TRBV12-5 with TRBJ1-5; possibly TRBD1 for D (6 bases). The germline V gene encodes CDR1 LGHNT and CDR2 FRNRAP. CDR3 length equals 18 residues. The germline V and J ends were trimmed by 0 bases and 3 bases, with 18 bases remaining between them. CDR3 sequence: CASGLVPGQRDPNQPQHF. CDR3 nucleotide sequence: TGTGCTAGTGGTTTGGTCCCCGGACAGCGCGACCCCAATCAGCCCCAGCATTTT.

This clonotype was counted between two and nine times. The J gene is TRBJ2-6, the V gene TRBV24-1; D gene unclear. Germline CDR1 reads KGHDR; CDR2 reads SFDVKD. The CDR3 extends over 16 amino acids. The V end was cut by 5 bases, the J end by 0 bases, with 10 bases between. The CDR3 spells CATSAATNSGANVLTF. The CDR3 DNA follows: TGTGCCACCAGTGCGGCGACAAACTCTGGGGCCAACGTCCTGACTTTC.

The chain uses TRBV5-6 and TRBJ2-1; no firm D call. V shed 3 bases and J shed 8 bases, with 12 bases lying between them. Germline CDR1 is SGHDT and CDR2 is YYEEEE. The CDR3 consists of 13 residues. The chain's CDR3 is CASSSDPVYEQFF. The CDR3 DNA is TGTGCCAGCAGCTCCGACCCGGTCTATGAGCAGTTCTTC.

The rearrangement uses TRBV29-1 and TRBJ2-1; TRBD2 matches 10 bases. The germline gives CDR1 SQVTM, CDR2 ANQGSEA. V dropped 2 bases and J dropped 3; count of bases not matched to a gene: 4. The CDR3 length is 15 residues. CDR3 nucleotide sequence: TGCAGCGTTGAAACCGGGACTAGCGTCTACAATGAGCAGTTCTTC. This translates into CSVETGTSVYNEQFF.

In its sample, this clonotype was seen a few times. The J gene is TRBJ1-4, the V gene TRBV7-9; 7 positions agree with TRBD1. J gave up 8 bases and V 8 bases, and 2 bases lay outside the gene matches. CDR1 and CDR2 from the germline V gene are SEHNR and FQNEAQ (reference sequence). CDR3 length equals 11 residues. The CDR3 DNA sequence: TGTGCCAGCCGCAGGGGGGAAAAACTGTTTTTT. Protein sequence: CASRRGEKLFF.

The CDR3 spells CASTSLRGTGELFF. In DNA, the CDR3 is TGTGCCAGCACTTCTCTCAGGGGCACCGGGGAGCTGTTTTTT. The genes are TRBV5-5 and TRBJ2-2; a possible D gene is TRBD1 (6 bases). This CDR3 comprises 14 residues. V lost 6 bases, J lost 4 bases, and 13 bases lay in between. Germline CDR1 is SGHKS and CDR2 is YYEKEE (reference sequence).

Many counts were recorded for this clonotype. The V and J genes are TRBV14 and TRBJ2-7; D is possibly TRBD1 (5 bases). CDR1 is SGHDN, CDR2 FVKESK, per germline. Trimming shortened V by 1 base and J by 3 bases, and 13 bases separated the two germline ends. This CDR3 comprises 15 residues. In nucleotides, the CDR3 is TGTGCCAGCAGCCAAGGTAGGGGCACCTACTACGAGCAGTACGTC. As protein: CASSQGRGTYYEQYV.

This clonotype was picked up many times. This rearrangement joins TRBV7-2 to TRBJ2-1, with no clear D. The CDR3 runs 13 residues. From germline, CDR1 is SGHTA and CDR2 FQGNSA. The V end lost 4 bases, the J end lost 0 bases, and 4 bases lay between the germline ends. The CDR3 sequence: CASSYHSYNEQFF. The CDR3 nucleotides read TGTGCCAGCAGCTATCACTCCTACAATGAGCAGTTCTTC.

This clonotype was counted a few times. Here the CDR3 reads CASSSRPGIGEAFF. The CDR3 DNA is TGTGCCAGCAGTTCGCGGCCGGGCATAGGTGAAGCTTTCTTT. The gene calls are TRBV6-5 and TRBJ1-1, with unresolved D. Trimming stripped 4 bases from V and 7 bases from J, with 16 bases between. Germline assignment: CDR1 MNHEY and CDR2 SVGAGI. The CDR3 loop spans 14 amino acids.

This clonotype was recorded a few times. The J gene is TRBJ2-5, the V gene TRBV12-3 or TRBV12-4, with 10 bases fitting TRBD2. V was pared by 3 bases and J by 7 bases, with 11 bases of the junction left unmatched. The CDR3 extends over 16 amino acids. CDR3 coding DNA: TGTGCCAGCAGTTTCCTAACTAGCGGGGCCTCGGGGACCCAGTACTTC. Its translation is CASSFLTSGASGTQYF.

This clonotype occurred many times. The chain employs TRBV5-1 and TRBJ2-3; D is ambiguous. CDR1 and CDR2 (germline): SGHRS, YFSETQ. V gave up 0 bases and J gave up 2 bases, with 10 bases separating them. The CDR3 is 15 amino acids. DNA for the CDR3: TGCGCCAGCAGCTTGGTTGGTTACATCACAGATACGCAGTATTTT. Protein product: CASSLVGYITDTQYF.

V gene TRBV7-3 combines with J gene TRBJ2-3; 7 bases map to TRBD1. Unmatched junction bases numbered 2, after V lost 3 bases and J lost 5 bases. Germline V gene sequence: CDR1 SGHTA, CDR2 FQGTGA. The CDR3 consists of 13 residues. The CDR3 DNA follows: TGTGCCAGCAGCTTCTCAGGGGGAGATACGCAGTATTTT. It yields the protein CASSFSGGDTQYF.

This clonotype was seen more than once but under ten times. The chain has TRBV2 and TRBJ2-6; a weak D match, TRBD2 (5 bases). The V end was cut by 5 bases, the J end by 2 bases, with 16 bases between. This CDR3 has 17 residues. Germline V gene sequence: CDR1 SNHLY, CDR2 FYNNEI. CDR3 sequence: CASSSGVLVTGANVLTF. The CDR3 DNA reads TGTGCCAGCAGTTCCGGGGTCCTGGTCACTGGGGCCAACGTCCTGACTTTC.

The V gene is TRBV15, the J gene TRBJ2-5; D not certain. CDR3 size: 12 residues. Germline CDR1 LNHNV, CDR2 YYDKDF (reference sequence). V gave up 2 bases and J gave up 2 bases, with 3 bases separating them. The CDR3 loop reads CATSRSQETQYF. As DNA, the CDR3 is TGTGCCACCAGCAGATCACAAGAGACCCAGTACTTC.

The chain links TRBV10-3 to TRBJ1-6; possibly TRBD1 for D (5 bases). The CDR3 is 15 residues long. Germline V gene data show CDR1 as ENHRY and CDR2 as SYGVKD. The V end lost 0 bases, the J end lost 13 bases, and 16 bases lay between the germline ends. CDR3 loop: CAISESRDGISPLHF. CDR3 in DNA: TGTGCCATCAGTGAGTCCCGGGACGGGATTTCCCCCCTCCACTTT.

CDR3 sequence (DNA): TGTGCCAGCTCACCCCTGACTAGCGGGAGTGTCAATGAGCAGTTCTTC. Its translation: CASSPLTSGSVNEQFF. The gene calls are TRBV18 and TRBJ2-1; 12 bases match TRBD2. The CDR3 loop spans 16 amino acids. V shed 3 bases, J shed 6 bases, and the junction held 6 bases outside the gene matches. Germline V gives CDR1 KGHSH, CDR2 LQKENI. Complete variable domain (other parts from reference TRBV18 and TRBJ2-1): NAGVMQNPRHLVRRRGQEARLRCSPMKGHSHVYWYRQLPEEGLKFMVYLQKENIIDESGMPKERFSAEFPKEGPSILRIQQVVRGDSAAYFCASSPLTSGSVNEQFFGPGTRLTVL.

The V gene is TRBV27, the J gene TRBJ2-2; D not certain. CDR3 length: 13 residues. Trimming took 5 bases from V and 5 from J, leaving 9 bases between them. Germline-derived CDR1 and CDR2 are MNHEY and SMNVEV (reference sequence). CDR3 DNA sequence: TGTGCCAGCAGTCCCGTCCCGACCGGGGAGCTGTTTTTT. Protein sequence: CASSPVPTGELFF.

This clonotype was observed many times. The rearrangement links TRBV3-1 to TRBJ2-2, with D possibly matching TRBD2 (5 bases). The germline V gene encodes CDR1 LGHDT and CDR2 YNNKEL (reference sequence). This CDR3 has 13 residues. Trimming took off 1 base at V and 7 bases at J, with 7 bases between the two ends. Here the CDR3 reads CASSQGRGGELFF. CDR3 sequence (DNA): TGTGCCAGCAGCCAAGGACGGGGCGGGGAGCTGTTTTTT. Combining the CDR3 with reference TRBV3-1 and TRBJ2-2 gives the whole variable domain DTAVSQTPKYLVTQMGNDKSIKCEQNLGHDTMYWYKQDSKKFLKIMFSYNNKELIINETVPNRFSPKSPDKAHLNLHINSLELGDSAVYFCASSQGRGGELFFGEGSRLTVL.

This clonotype was detected a few times. The gene calls are TRBV10-1 and TRBJ2-3; D unclear. In germline, CDR1 is WNHNN, CDR2 SYGVQD (reference sequence). Trimming removed 3 bases at V and 0 bases at J, with 10 bases between. The CDR3 contains 15 residues. Written as DNA, the CDR3 is TGCGCCAGCAGTGACCCAGCAGAGAGCACAGATACGCAGTATTTT. This translates into CASSDPAESTDTQYF.

This clonotype showed up just a few times. The CDR3 protein is CASSSRLAGGTYNEQFF. The CDR3 DNA reads as TGCGCCAGCAGCTCCCGACTAGCGGGGGGTACTTACAATGAGCAGTTCTTC. J is TRBJ2-1 and V is TRBV5-1; TRBD2 matches 13 bases. In germline, CDR1 is SGHRS, CDR2 YFSETQ. The CDR3 is 17 residues long. V shed 3 bases and J 4 bases; nucleotides not matched to a gene: 7.